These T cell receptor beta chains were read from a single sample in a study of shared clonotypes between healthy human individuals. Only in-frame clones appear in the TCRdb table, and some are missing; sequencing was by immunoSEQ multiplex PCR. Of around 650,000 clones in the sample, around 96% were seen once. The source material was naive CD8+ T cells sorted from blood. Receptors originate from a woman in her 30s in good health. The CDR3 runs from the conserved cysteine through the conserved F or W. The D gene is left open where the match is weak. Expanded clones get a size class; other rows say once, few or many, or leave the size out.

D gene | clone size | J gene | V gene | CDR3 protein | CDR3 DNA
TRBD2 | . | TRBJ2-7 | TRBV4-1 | CASSQPWTSGSYEQYF | TGCGCCAGCAGCCAGCCATGGACTAGCGGGAGTTACGAGCAGTACTTC
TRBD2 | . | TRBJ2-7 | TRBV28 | CASSLTSGSYEQYF | TGTGCCAGCAGTTTGACTAGCGGGAGCTACGAGCAGTACTTC
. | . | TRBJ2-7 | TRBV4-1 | CASSQDPPAGLGSYEQYF | TGCGCCAGCAGCCAAGATCCTCCCGCGGGACTGGGCTCCTACGAGCAGTACTTC
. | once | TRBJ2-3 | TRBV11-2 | CASSFGVADTQYF | TGTGCCAGCAGCTTCGGAGTCGCAGATACGCAGTATTTT
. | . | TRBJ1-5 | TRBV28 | CASSFLRGGNQPQHF | TGTGCCAGCAGTTTTTTACGCGGAGGCAATCAGCCCCAGCATTTT
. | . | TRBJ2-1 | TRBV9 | CASSVIGGEQFF | TGTGCCAGCAGCGTAATAGGAGGTGAGCAGTTCTTC
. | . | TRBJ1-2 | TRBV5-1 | CASSGRHWTNYGYTF | TGCGCCAGCAGCGGGCGACACTGGACTAACTATGGCTACACCTTC
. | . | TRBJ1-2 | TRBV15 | CATSDGGPDYGYTF | TGTGCCACCAGCGACGGGGGGCCGGACTATGGCTACACCTTC
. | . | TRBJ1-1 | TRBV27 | CASSLVTGGEAFF | TGTGCCAGCAGTTTGGTGACAGGCGGGGAAGCTTTCTTT
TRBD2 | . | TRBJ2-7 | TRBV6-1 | CASSEGLAGGYEQYF | TGTGCCAGCAGTGAAGGACTAGCGGGAGGTTACGAGCAGTACTTC
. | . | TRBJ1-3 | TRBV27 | CASSPLGAGSGNTIYF | TGTGCCAGCAGCCCACTGGGGGCCGGCTCTGGAAACACCATATATTTT
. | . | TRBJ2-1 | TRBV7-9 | CASSLVATINEQFF | TGTGCCAGCAGCTTAGTCGCGACGATCAATGAGCAGTTCTTC
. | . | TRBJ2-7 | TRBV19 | CASSWFADAYEQYF | TGTGCCAGTAGCTGGTTCGCGGACGCTTACGAGCAGTACTTC
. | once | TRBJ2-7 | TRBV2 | CASSDPGLNEQYF | TGTGCCAGCAGTGACCCAGGGCTAAACGAGCAGTACTTC
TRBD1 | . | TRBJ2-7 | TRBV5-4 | CASSWGTGGYEQYF | TGTGCCAGCAGCTGGGGGACAGGGGGCTACGAGCAGTACTTC
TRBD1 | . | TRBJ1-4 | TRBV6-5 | CASSYSAGTDVFF | TGTGCCAGCAGTTATTCCGCCGGGACAGATGTCTTTTTT
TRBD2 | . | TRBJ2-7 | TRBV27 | CASSSRLAVYEQYF | TGTGCCAGCAGTTCACGACTAGCGGTCTACGAGCAGTACTTC
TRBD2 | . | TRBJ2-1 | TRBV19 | CASSIVAGVYHEQFF | TGTGCCAGTAGTATCGTAGCGGGAGTTTACCATGAGCAGTTCTTC